Below, 5 T cell receptor beta chains from the same sample are listed, as sequenced in a study of shared clonotypes between healthy human individuals. TCRdb's copy holds only in-frame clones and misses some; the assay was immunoSEQ multiplex PCR. Of approximately 1.9 million clones listed, 80% to 95% are singletons. Positive CCR7 selection of CD45RO-negative cells yielded the naive CD8 cells, and terminally differentiated effector memory CD45RA+ cells were excluded. The specimen was naive CD8+ T cells from PBMCs. The receptors were gathered from a man aged 18 to 30 in good health. Some clones in this sample may be carry-over from other donors' samples.

The CDR3 region has the DNA TGTGCCAGCGCGGACTACCTCCGAGATACGCAGTATTTT. Protein sequence: CASADYLRDTQYF. The V and J genes are TRBV19 and TRBJ2-3; possible D gene TRBD2, 6 bases. The germline V gene has CDR1 LNHDA and CDR2 SQIVND (reference sequence). CDR3 size: 13 residues. Trimming took off 9 bases at V and 5 bases at J, with 15 bases between the two ends.

This chain uses TRBV7-2 with TRBJ2-3, with D possibly matching TRBD2 (5 bases). CDR1 and CDR2 from the germline V gene are SGHTA and FQGNSA. The CDR3 spans 16 residues. V was trimmed by 4 bases and J by 2 bases, leaving 16 bases between them. For the CDR3, the DNA is TGTGCCAGCAGCTCCGGGAAGTGGTCTAACACAGATACGCAGTATTTT. Translated: CASSSGKWSNTDTQYF.

V and J are TRBV7-9 and TRBJ2-2; D gene ambiguous. The CDR3 contains 13 residues. V lost 5 bases and J 6 bases, leaving 10 bases between the germline ends. Germline V gene lookup returns CDR1 SEHNR and CDR2 FQNEAQ (reference sequence). The chain's CDR3 is CASSDPKAGELFF. The CDR3 coding sequence is TGTGCCAGCAGCGATCCAAAGGCCGGGGAGCTGTTTTTT. The whole variable domain, remainder taken from reference TRBV7-9 and TRBJ2-2, is DTGVSQNPRHKITKRGQNVTFRCDPISEHNRLYWYRQTLGQGPEFLTYFQNEAQLEKSRLLSDRFSAERPKGSFSTLEIQRTEQGDSAMYLCASSDPKAGELFFGEGSRLTVL.

The chain employs TRBV11-2 and TRBJ2-1; 13 nucleotides align to TRBD2. This CDR3 has 15 amino acids. With V trimmed by 2 bases and J by 10 bases, 5 bases remained unmatched. In germline, CDR1 is SGHAT, CDR2 FQNNGV. The CDR3 loop reads CASSLTGLAGREQFF. Here the CDR3 DNA reads TGTGCCAGCAGCTTAACGGGACTAGCGGGAAGGGAGCAGTTCTTC.

A word on this clone: Other DNA sequences in the same sample also yield this CDR3. CDR3 sequence reads: CASSLNSRETQYF. DNA for the CDR3: TGTGCCAGCAGCTTAAATTCCCGAGAGACCCAGTACTTC. The chain has TRBV7-3 and TRBJ2-5; D is unclear. Trimming stripped 1 base from V and 4 bases from J, with 7 bases between. Germline V gives CDR1 SGHTA, CDR2 FQGTGA. This CDR3 is 13 amino acids long.